These 31 T cell receptor beta chains were sequenced from one sample in a study of cytomegalovirus exposure and HLA in healthy donors. It was with 60 Vbeta and 13 Jbeta primers that the PCR ran. Repertoires were generated with immunoSEQ multiplex PCR, while TCRdb's copy carries only in-frame clones and drops some. The sample has about 53,000 clones; the top ten hold about an eighth. Sequencing was done on a sample of PBMCs. Source of these receptors: a young man in good health and CMV-seropositive.

This sequence joins TRBV29-1 and TRBJ1-5; D remains ambiguous. The CDR3 spans 13 residues. Germline CDR1 reads SQVTM; CDR2 reads ANQGSEA. V dropped 8 bases and J dropped 7 bases, with 18 bases sitting between them. DNA for the CDR3: TGCAGCTTCGTACAAGGAGGAGAGCAGCCCCAGCATTTT. Protein sequence: CSFVQGGEQPQHF.

The gene calls are TRBV9 and TRBJ2-2; 7 bases map to TRBD2. The CDR3 extends over 16 amino acids. Germline V gene lookup returns CDR1 SGDLS and CDR2 YYNGEE. Germline trimming cut 0 bases from V and 1 base from J; bases unmatched to any gene: 3. The CDR3 region has the DNA TGTGCCAGCAGCGTAGTACCTAGCGGGAACACCGGGGAGCTGTTTTTT. This codes for CASSVVPSGNTGELFF.

The rearrangement joins TRBV6-6 to TRBJ2-1; 11 bases are a match to TRBD2. This CDR3 is 15 amino acids long. J was trimmed by 4 bases and V by 6 bases; bases with no gene match: 5. Germline lookup yields CDR1 MNHNY and CDR2 SVGAGI (reference sequence). The CDR3 sequence is CASRGTSGTYNEQFF. As DNA, the CDR3 is TGTGCCAGCAGAGGGACTAGCGGCACGTACAATGAGCAGTTCTTC.

The chain links TRBV7-8 to TRBJ1-5; 7 positions agree with TRBD1. Germline V gene sequence: CDR1 SGHVS, CDR2 FQNEAQ. This CDR3 region has 14 residues. J was trimmed by 4 bases and V by 5 bases; bases with no gene match: 5. The CDR3 is CASSQDRPNQPQHF. As DNA, the CDR3 is TGTGCCAGCAGCCAGGACAGGCCGAATCAGCCCCAGCATTTT.

The chain is built from TRBV7-9 and TRBJ2-3; D not resolved. CDR1 is SEHNR, CDR2 FQNEAQ, per germline (reference sequence). CDR3 length: 15 residues. V was trimmed by 5 bases and J by 0 bases, leaving 12 bases between them. The DNA of the CDR3 is TGTGCCAGCAGCCCAACCCTGACTAGCACAGATACGCAGTATTTT. Translating gives CASSPTLTSTDTQYF.

The chain recombines TRBV7-2 with TRBJ2-1; TRBD2 aligns across 7 bases. Trimming took 4 bases from V and 5 from J; bases not matched to a gene: 11. CDR3 length equals 16 residues. CDR1 and CDR2 from the germline V gene are SGHTA and FQGNSA. The CDR3 DNA reads as TGTGCCAGCAGCTCCCGCCGGGGCGGGAGAGACAATGAGCAGTTCTTC. It encodes CASSSRRGGRDNEQFF.

A word on this clone: The sample holds other DNA sequences that translate to the same CDR3. The rearrangement joins TRBV29-1 to TRBJ1-1; the D is unclear. From germline, CDR1 is SQVTM and CDR2 ANQGSEA. The CDR3 has 12 residues. Trimming stripped 6 bases from V and 3 bases from J, with 11 bases between. In nucleotides, the CDR3 is TGCAGCGTCGGAGGTGGAGACACTGAAGCTTTCTTT. It specifies CSVGGGDTEAFF.

The CDR3: CASSPDSWTGELFF. As DNA, the CDR3 is TGTGCCAGCAGTCCGGACAGTTGGACCGGGGAGCTGTTTTTT. The J gene is TRBJ2-2, the V gene TRBV27, with D perhaps matching TRBD1 (6 bases). V lost 5 bases and J lost 5, with 12 bases in between. This CDR3 is built from 14 residues. Germline CDR1 and CDR2: MNHEY and SMNVEV (reference sequence).

The rearrangement uses TRBV14 and TRBJ2-3; the D is unclear. The CDR3 covers 16 residues. The V end was cut by 0 bases, the J end by 0 bases, with 10 bases between. Germline V gene sequence: CDR1 SGHDN, CDR2 FVKESK. In nucleotides, the CDR3 is TGTGCCAGCAGCCAAGATCTCGGGTATAGCACAGATACGCAGTATTTT. Translated, it gives CASSQDLGYSTDTQYF. Full variable domain (missing parts from reference TRBV14 and TRBJ2-3): EAGVTQFPSHSVIEKGQTVTLRCDPISGHDNLYWYRRVMGKEIKFLLHFVKESKQDESGMPNNRFLAERTGGTYSTLKVQPAELEDSGVYFCASSQDLGYSTDTQYFGPGTRLTVL.

The chain couples TRBV6-4 to TRBJ2-2; D gene ambiguous. The CDR3 is made up of 13 amino acids. Germline lookup yields CDR1 MRHNA and CDR2 SNTAGT. The V and J ends lost 7 bases and 3 bases respectively, with 9 bases between them. The chain's CDR3 is CASKERDTGELFF. Here the CDR3 DNA reads TGTGCCAGCAAGGAACGGGACACCGGGGAGCTGTTTTTT.

The chain recombines TRBV28 with TRBJ2-2; 14 bases match TRBD2. CDR1 MDHEN and CDR2 SYDVKM come from the germline V gene. The CDR3 consists of 18 residues. J was trimmed by 4 bases and V by 0 bases; bases with no gene match: 4. As DNA, the CDR3 is TGTGCCAGCAGTTTATGGACTAGCGGGAGGGCCCCCACCGGGGAGCTGTTTTTT. Its translation: CASSLWTSGRAPTGELFF. Together with reference TRBV28 and TRBJ2-2, the CDR3 gives the full variable domain: DVKVTQSSRYLVKRTGEKVFLECVQDMDHENMFWYRQDPGLGLRLIYFSYDVKMKEKGDIPEGYSVSREKKERFSLILESASTNQTSMYLCASSLWTSGRAPTGELFFGEGSRLTVL.

This rearrangement joins TRBV30 to TRBJ2-1; possible D gene TRBD2, 5 bases. Germline V CDR1 and CDR2: GTSNPN, SVGIG (reference sequence). Trimming pared 0 bases from V and 8 bases from J, leaving 17 bases between. The CDR3 consists of 15 residues. The CDR3 here is CAWSVRRGQNDEQFF. CDR3 nucleotides: TGTGCCTGGAGTGTTCGGAGAGGGCAAAATGATGAGCAGTTCTTC.

The chain carries TRBV6-1 and TRBJ2-7; D remains unclear. The CDR3 spans 13 residues. In germline, CDR1 is MNHNS, CDR2 SASEGT. The germline V and J ends were trimmed by 2 bases and 1 base, with 6 bases remaining between them. This chain's CDR3 is CASSETKSYEQYF. DNA of the CDR3: TGTGCCAGCAGTGAAACTAAGTCCTACGAGCAGTACTTC.

The chain recombines TRBV10-3 with TRBJ1-4; D may be TRBD1 (5 bases). V gave up 2 bases and J gave up 4 bases, with 8 bases separating them. The CDR3 extends over 14 amino acids. From germline, CDR1 is ENHRY and CDR2 SYGVKD. This CDR3 is CAISENDSNEKLFF. In DNA form, the CDR3 reads TGTGCCATCAGTGAGAACGACAGTAATGAAAAACTGTTTTTT.

V gene TRBV4-1 combines with J gene TRBJ1-4, with TRBD1 matching over 8 bases. The trim removed 5 bases at V and 4 bases at J, leaving 3 bases unmatched. Germline-derived CDR1 and CDR2 are MGHRA and YSYEKL. CDR3 length: 14 amino acids. CDR3 region: CASSDRGNNEKLFF. The CDR3 nucleotides are TGCGCCAGCAGCGACAGGGGAAATAATGAAAAACTGTTTTTT.

V and J are TRBV7-3 and TRBJ2-2; the match to TRBD1 covers 10 bases. Germline V gene sequence: CDR1 SGHTA, CDR2 FQGTGA. Trimming cost V 4 bases and J 8 bases; bases outside gene matches: 4. CDR3 length: 14 amino acids. CDR3 protein: CASSYDRGPGELFF. In nucleotides, the CDR3 is TGTGCCAGCAGCTACGACAGGGGGCCAGGGGAGCTGTTTTTT.

The chain is built from TRBV4-2 and TRBJ2-1; TRBD2 agrees at 14 bases. Per the germline V gene, CDR1 is LGHNA and CDR2 is YNFKEQ. Unmatched junction bases numbered 2, after V lost 4 bases and J lost 0 bases. The CDR3 is 17 residues long. The CDR3 loop reads CASSLGTSGSSYNEQFF. In DNA, the CDR3 is TGTGCCAGCAGCCTCGGGACTAGCGGGAGCTCCTACAATGAGCAGTTCTTC.

The rearrangement links TRBV18 to TRBJ1-5; 8 nucleotides align to TRBD1. CDR1 and CDR2 (germline): KGHSH, LQKENI. The length of the CDR3 is 13 residues. J gave up 5 bases and V 5 bases, and 2 bases lay outside the gene matches. The DNA of the CDR3 is TGTGCCAGCTCAACAGGGGGGGATCAGCCCCAGCATTTT. Protein: CASSTGGDQPQHF.

The chain recombines TRBV9 with TRBJ2-1; D not resolved. V was clipped by 0 bases and J by 4 bases, with 11 bases between them. Germline CDR1 SGDLS, CDR2 YYNGEE. This CDR3 has 15 amino acids. The CDR3 loop is CASSVAYERYNEQFF. In DNA, the CDR3 is TGTGCCAGCAGCGTAGCTTACGAGAGATACAATGAGCAGTTCTTC.

Concerning this clone: The sample contains more than one DNA sequence encoding this CDR3. The chain couples TRBV5-4 to TRBJ2-3, with D maybe TRBD1 (5 bases). Germline V lookup: CDR1 SGHNT, CDR2 YYREEE (reference sequence). Trimming removed 1 base from V and 2 bases from J, with 8 bases in between. CDR3 size: 14 residues. CDR3 nucleotide sequence: TGTGCCAGCAGCTTGACAGGCCACACAGATACGCAGTATTTT. Translating gives CASSLTGHTDTQYF.

The chain joins TRBV2 to TRBJ2-7; maybe TRBD2 (6 bases). CDR3 length: 14 residues. The germline V gene encodes CDR1 SNHLY and CDR2 FYNNEI. Trimming stripped 6 bases from V and 0 bases from J, with 12 bases between. The CDR3 region is CASSLLAASYEQYF. In DNA, the CDR3 is TGTGCCAGCAGCCTACTAGCAGCCTCCTACGAGCAGTACTTC.

Remarks on this clone: Germline and junction disagree at one end, which may indicate a read error. V and J are TRBV27 and TRBJ2-7, with D possibly being TRBD2 (6 bases). Germline-derived CDR1 and CDR2 are MNHEY and SMNVEV (reference sequence). The CDR3 runs to 11 residues. CDR3 loop: CASSSTTRLVF. CDR3 nucleotides: TGTGCCAGCAGTTCGACGACTAGACTTGTCTTC.

The chain combines TRBV29-1 with TRBJ1-2; TRBD1 matches 8 bases. J gave up 4 bases and V 3 bases, and 4 bases lay outside the gene matches. CDR1 is SQVTM and CDR2 is ANQGSEA in the germline V gene. The CDR3 extends over 13 amino acids. Here the CDR3 DNA reads TGCAGCGTTGATGCGGGACAGGCCTATGGCTACACCTTC. This encodes CSVDAGQAYGYTF.

The V call is TRBV7-9, the J call TRBJ1-1, with D perhaps matching TRBD1 (6 bases). In germline, CDR1 is SEHNR, CDR2 FQNEAQ (reference sequence). V lost 3 bases and J lost 2, with 16 bases in between. The CDR3 runs 16 residues. This CDR3 reads CASSFPTKGVNTEAFF. In nucleotides, the CDR3 is TGTGCCAGCAGCTTTCCGACAAAGGGGGTTAACACTGAAGCTTTCTTT.

The chain combines TRBV29-1 with TRBJ2-7; possibly TRBD2 for D (6 bases). The V end lost 6 bases, the J end lost 4 bases, and 19 bases lay between the germline ends. This CDR3 has 14 amino acids. Germline loops: CDR1 SQVTM, CDR2 ANQGSEA. The CDR3 DNA reads as TGCAGCGTCCGTCTATACGGGAGTCAGTACGAGCAGTACTTC. Translating gives CSVRLYGSQYEQYF.

V gene TRBV6-6 combines with J gene TRBJ2-7; TRBD2 matches at 11 bases. This CDR3 contains 15 residues. Germline assignment: CDR1 MNHNY and CDR2 SVGAGI (reference sequence). V gave up 2 bases and J gave up 2 bases; unmatched junction bases: 2. The CDR3 DNA reads TGTGCCAGCAGTTACCTAGCGGGAGGCCCCTACGAGCAGTACTTC. It yields the protein CASSYLAGGPYEQYF.

The V call is TRBV18, the J call TRBJ1-1, with no clear D. Germline V lookup: CDR1 KGHSH, CDR2 LQKENI. The V gene lost 3 bases and the J gene lost 5 bases, with 16 bases spanning the gap. This CDR3 is 15 amino acids long. CDR3 region: CASSPEAARRTEAFF. The CDR3 DNA follows: TGTGCCAGCTCACCTGAGGCAGCCAGAAGGACTGAAGCTTTCTTT.

The V call is TRBV30, the J call TRBJ1-1; D gene ambiguous. Looked up from germline, CDR1 is GTSNPN and CDR2 is SVGIG (reference sequence). This CDR3 has 14 residues. The V gene lost 1 base and the J gene lost 2 bases, with 11 bases spanning the gap. CDR3 sequence: CAWSGGQINTEAFF. The CDR3 DNA reads TGTGCCTGGAGTGGTGGGCAAATTAACACTGAAGCTTTCTTT.

The rearrangement links TRBV7-8 to TRBJ1-4; D possibly corresponds to TRBD1 (5 bases). CDR3 length equals 14 residues. V dropped 7 bases and J dropped 8 bases, with 17 bases sitting between them. The V gene's germline CDR1 is SGHVS and CDR2 FQNEAQ. CDR3 sequence reads: CASTKGQAREKLFF. CDR3 bases: TGTGCCAGCACTAAGGGGCAGGCCAGGGAAAAACTGTTTTTT.

For this clone: An end of the junction does not agree with germline; a read error may underlie this. This chain uses TRBV29-1 with TRBJ1-2; 7 bases match TRBD1. In germline, CDR1 is SQVTM, CDR2 ANQGSEA. The CDR3 is 12 amino acids. The CDR3: CSVEEVRGRVLF. As DNA, the CDR3 is TGCAGCGTTGAAGAAGTTAGGGGGCGAGTCCTCTTC.

The rearrangement links TRBV9 to TRBJ2-1; D not resolved. CDR1 is SGDLS and CDR2 is YYNGEE in the germline V gene. V lost 3 bases to trimming and J lost 0 bases, with 10 bases between them. The CDR3 is made up of 15 amino acids. CDR3 sequence: CASSASESSYNEQFF. The CDR3 nucleotides are TGTGCCAGCAGCGCCAGCGAGAGCTCCTACAATGAGCAGTTCTTC.